Below, 17 T cell receptor beta chains from the same sample are listed, as sequenced in a study of human T cells and chemical hapten exposure. Time point reported: pre-sensitization, week 0. Treatment in this sample: therapeutic diphenylcyclopropenone sensitization with weekly scalp DPC. TCRdb fed the RACE reads into MiXCR, producing one record per CDR3 protein. The table includes about 98,000 distinct CDR3 sequences, 10% to 14% detected once. The material was whole blood, obtained in connection with sensitization to the hapten diphenylcyclopropenone (DPC). These receptors all come from a woman aged 55-69 years with alopecia areata. Some clones in this sample may be carry-over from other donors' samples.

The table lists this clonotype with many counts. The CDR3 region is CASSPTRTGGEQYF. CDR3 DNA: TGTGCCAGCTCCCCAACTAGGACAGGGGGCGAGCAGTACTTC. The V call is TRBV18, the J call TRBJ2-7; 10 bases are shared with TRBD1. The length of the CDR3 is 14 residues. J was trimmed by 6 bases and V by 6 bases; bases with no gene match: 8. Germline V gene sequence: CDR1 KGHSH, CDR2 LQKENI.

The V call is TRBV18, the J call TRBJ2-7; perhaps D is TRBD1 or TRBD2 (5 bases each). This CDR3 region has 14 residues. Between the trimmed V and J ends, which lost 2 bases and 4 bases, there was a span of 12 bases. Germline assignment: CDR1 KGHSH and CDR2 LQKENI. CDR3 DNA sequence: TGTGCCAGCTCACCAGAGGGGCTCGGTTACGAGCAGTACTTC. It codes for CASSPEGLGYEQYF. The full variable domain, in which reference TRBV18 and TRBJ2-7 provide the parts outside the CDR3, is NAGVMQNPRHLVRRRGQEARLRCSPMKGHSHVYWYRQLPEEGLKFMVYLQKENIIDESGMPKERFSAEFPKEGPSILRIQQVVRGDSAAYFCASSPEGLGYEQYFGPGTRLTVT.

This clonotype was picked up a small number of times. V and J are TRBV19 and TRBJ2-4, with D perhaps TRBD2 (5 bases). This CDR3 spans 15 amino acids. V lost 0 bases and J 3 bases, leaving 9 bases between the germline ends. The germline gives CDR1 LNHDA, CDR2 SQIVND (reference sequence). CDR3 protein: CASSIDQAGKNIQYF. The CDR3 nucleotides are TGTGCCAGTAGTATAGACCAGGCGGGCAAAAACATTCAGTACTTC. The whole variable domain, remainder taken from reference TRBV19 and TRBJ2-4, is DGGITQSPKYLFRKEGQNVTLSCEQNLNHDAMYWYRQDPGQGLRLIYYSQIVNDFQKGDIAEGYSVSREKKESFPLTVTSAQKNPTAFYLCASSIDQAGKNIQYFGAGTRLSVL.

This clonotype was recorded many times. This chain connects TRBV5-5 to TRBJ2-7, with 11 positions matching TRBD1. V shed 1 base, J shed 7 bases, and the junction held 10 bases outside the gene matches. The germline V gene encodes CDR1 SGHKS and CDR2 YYEKEE (reference sequence). This CDR3 contains 16 residues. CDR3 DNA: TGTGCCAGCAGCTTGCCCTCCGGACAGGGGGCGTTTGAGCAGTACTTC. It codes for CASSLPSGQGAFEQYF. The full variable domain, its missing parts supplied by reference TRBV5-5 and TRBJ2-7, is DAGVTQSPTHLIKTRGQQVTLRCSPISGHKSVSWYQQVLGQGPQFIFQYYEKEERGRGNFPDRFSARQFPNYSSELNVNALLLGDSALYLCASSLPSGQGAFEQYFGPGTRLTVT.

This clonotype was counted only a few times. The chain combines TRBV5-1 with TRBJ2-1; 12 positions agree with TRBD2. Trimming at V came to 2 bases and at J to 10 bases, leaving 10 bases not matched to a gene. Germline-derived CDR1 and CDR2 are SGHRS and YFSETQ. This CDR3 contains 16 residues. This chain's CDR3 is CASSLGLAGPLREQFF. The CDR3 DNA follows: TGCGCCAGCAGCTTAGGACTAGCGGGGCCTCTGAGGGAGCAGTTCTTC.

The chain recombines TRBV6-6 with TRBJ2-7; TRBD1 matches at 7 bases. V was clipped by 2 bases and J by 0 bases; unmatched bases: 4. The CDR3 sequence is 15 residues long. CDR1 is MNHNY and CDR2 is SVGAGI in the germline V gene (reference sequence). In DNA form, the CDR3 reads TGTGCCAGCAGTTACGGCAGGGGGAGCTCCTACGAGCAGTACTTC. It encodes CASSYGRGSSYEQYF.

V gene TRBV7-2 combines with J gene TRBJ2-5; D is undetermined. Germline CDR1 and CDR2: SGHTA and FQGNSA. V was pared by 6 bases and J by 0 bases, with 5 bases between. The CDR3 has 12 residues. The CDR3 loop is CASRTYQETQYF. CDR3 sequence (DNA): TGTGCCAGCAGGACATACCAAGAGACCCAGTACTTC.

This clonotype showed up just a few times. The chain couples TRBV6-2 or TRBV6-3 to TRBJ2-7; TRBD2 agrees at 11 bases. CDR3 length equals 14 residues. The germline gives CDR1 MNHEY, CDR2 SVGEGT. Losses at the gene ends were 4 bases for V and 3 bases for J; bases not matched to a gene: 2. The CDR3: CASSSSGGIYEQYF. The CDR3 DNA reads as TGTGCCAGCAGTTCTAGCGGGGGGATCTACGAGCAGTACTTC.

This clonotype occurred a few times. V and J are TRBV18 and TRBJ2-3; 7 nucleotides align to TRBD1. The CDR3 loop spans 16 amino acids. Germline values: CDR1 KGHSH, CDR2 LQKENI. Trimming took 5 bases from V and 2 from J; bases not matched to a gene: 10. The CDR3 spells CASSEAGTADTDTQYF. The CDR3 nucleotides are TGTGCCAGCTCAGAAGCCGGGACAGCCGACACAGATACGCAGTATTTT. Full variable domain (missing parts from reference TRBV18 and TRBJ2-3): NAGVMQNPRHLVRRRGQEARLRCSPMKGHSHVYWYRQLPEEGLKFMVYLQKENIIDESGMPKERFSAEFPKEGPSILRIQQVVRGDSAAYFCASSEAGTADTDTQYFGPGTRLTVL.

The sample holds a few counts of this clonotype. This sequence joins TRBV5-6 and TRBJ2-7, with 8 positions matching TRBD2. This CDR3 has 14 amino acids. CDR1 is SGHDT and CDR2 is YYEEEE in the germline V gene. Trimming took 2 bases from V and 5 from J; bases not matched to a gene: 6. The CDR3 loop is CASSFRSGGNEQYF. CDR3 nucleotides: TGTGCCAGCAGCTTCAGGAGCGGGGGAAACGAGCAGTACTTC.

This clonotype was found a few times. This chain uses TRBV6-5 with TRBJ1-2; 9 bases map to TRBD1. After removal of 5 bases from V and 0 bases from J, the junction contained 1 base not matched to a gene. This CDR3 has 14 residues. Per germline, CDR1 MNHEY and CDR2 SVGAGI. The CDR3 protein is CASSRQGANYGYTF. The CDR3 nucleotides read TGTGCCAGCAGTAGACAGGGGGCTAACTATGGCTACACCTTC.

The chain carries TRBV6-5 and TRBJ2-1; a weak D match, TRBD1 (6 bases). Trimming took 2 bases from V and 4 from J, leaving 9 bases between them. This CDR3 spans 14 amino acids. Germline V CDR1 and CDR2: MNHEY, SVGAGI. CDR3 nucleotide sequence: TGTGCCAGCAGTTACGCGGACAGATACAATGAGCAGTTCTTC. Its translation is CASSYADRYNEQFF.

This chain links TRBV7-2 with TRBJ2-5; D is tentatively TRBD1 or TRBD2 (5 bases each). This CDR3 comprises 14 residues. The V end was cut by 1 base, the J end by 3 bases, with 9 bases between. Germline lookup yields CDR1 SGHTA and CDR2 FQGNSA. The DNA for the CDR3 is TGTGCCAGCAGCTTAGTCGGGGCAAAAGAGACCCAGTACTTC. Translated: CASSLVGAKETQYF.

This clonotype was recorded many times. The chain carries TRBV7-9 and TRBJ2-3; D ambiguous. The V gene lost 5 bases and the J gene lost 4 bases, with 13 bases spanning the gap. CDR1 is SEHNR and CDR2 is FQNEAQ in the germline V gene (reference sequence). The CDR3 totals 14 residues. The CDR3 DNA is TGTGCCAGCAGCCCCAGCAGCCTGGCAGATACGCAGTATTTT. This encodes CASSPSSLADTQYF.

This clonotype was detected many times. This chain connects TRBV11-2 to TRBJ1-2; D gene ambiguous. V was pared by 0 bases and J by 7 bases, with 12 bases between. Germline values: CDR1 SGHAT, CDR2 FQNNGV. The CDR3 consists of 14 residues. CDR3 sequence reads: CASSLEGDTTGYTF. CDR3 DNA sequence: TGTGCCAGCAGCTTAGAAGGAGACACAACTGGCTACACCTTC.

This clonotype was observed at least ten times. The V call is TRBV2, the J call TRBJ2-1; 8 bases match TRBD2. The V gene end was trimmed by 0 bases and the J gene end by 2 bases; junction bases not matched to a gene: 3. Germline V CDR1 and CDR2: SNHLY, FYNNEI. This CDR3 is built from 16 residues. The CDR3 loop reads CASSEAGGGPYNEQFF. Written as DNA, the CDR3 is TGTGCCAGCAGTGAAGCGGGCGGGGGGCCCTACAATGAGCAGTTCTTC.

This clonotype was observed at least ten times. The genes are TRBV15 and TRBJ1-5, with D perhaps matching TRBD1 (5 bases). V lost 3 bases and J lost 3, with 6 bases in between. The V gene's germline CDR1 is LNHNV and CDR2 YYDKDF (reference sequence). The CDR3 extends over 13 amino acids. The CDR3 DNA reads as TGTGCCACCAGCAGGACAGTCAATCAGCCCCAGCATTTT. It yields the protein CATSRTVNQPQHF.